This T cell receptor (beta chain) was recovered during a study of chemoradiotherapy in HPV16-positive cancers. General study findings and limits: Non-HPV-specific T cells did not expand in tumors during treatment, whereas candidate HPV-specific clones and E7-related motifs did.

As regards this clone: Its antigen is unidentified.

The V segment lost 5 bases and the J segment 4 bases; nucleotides outside the gene matches: 13. The CDR3 totals 16 residues. Germline assignment: CDR1 MDHEN and CDR2 SYDVKM. Method: immunoSEQ multiplex PCR; TCRdb's copy keeps in-frame clones and lacks some. The table includes around 40,000 clones, more than 75% detected once. Over chemoradiotherapy, repertoires were sampled more than once. This chain uses TRBV28 with TRBJ1-2; TRBD1 matches 7 bases. The receptor was derived from a human donor with HPV-associated anogenital cancer. The sequencing used blood, collected from a patient who underwent chemoradiotherapy. CDR3 sequence reads: CASSPGTVMSFYGYTF. For the CDR3, the DNA is TGTGCCAGCAGTCCTGGGACAGTTATGAGTTTCTATGGCTACACCTTC.